A selection of T cell receptor beta chains follows, all from one sample in a study of tumor and adjacent non-tumor tissue in lung cancer. TCRdb used MiXCR to reprocess the multiplex PCR reads, holding one entry per CDR3 protein. The sample comprises roughly 120,000 distinct CDR3 sequences, roughly three fifths of which are singletons, and 15% to 20% rests with the top ten. Specimen: distant non-tumor lung tissue. All receptors come from a man in his fifties or sixties with non-small cell lung cancer. Each CDR3 is given with its conserved first and last residue. The order of the fields is clone size, V gene, J gene, D gene, CDR3 DNA, CDR3 protein. A D gene is named only where the DNA matches it firmly. Expanded clones get a size class; other rows say once, few or many, or leave the size out.

many	TRBV5-5	TRBJ2-5	TRBD2	TGTGCCAGCAGCCGGACTAGCGGGAGTCCGGAGACCCAGTACTTC	CASSRTSGSPETQYF
-	TRBV6-1	TRBJ1-1	TRBD1	TGTGTCAGCAGTTTTCGGACAGGGGGCGCGGGGAACACTGAAGCTCTCTTT	CVSSFRTGGAGNTEALF
-	TRBV4-2	TRBJ2-3	-	TGTGCCAGCATCCAAAACATGGGGGAAGCCTATACGCAGTATTTT	CASIQNMGEAYTQYF
-	TRBV12-3/TRBV12-4	TRBJ2-3	-	TGTGCCAGCAGTTTTGATAGGAACCAGCCCCAGTATTTT	CASSFDRNQPQYF
once	TRBV6-5	TRBJ1-1	-	TGTGCCAGCAGCCGAACCATTGGGGGGGTTTTGGCCACTGAAGCTTTATTT	CASSRTIGGVLATEALF
-	TRBV4-1	TRBJ1-5	-	TGCACAAGCAGCCAAGATCTGGAGAGCAATCAGCCCCAGCATTTT	CTSSQDLESNQPQHF
-	TRBV6-5	TRBJ2-5	-	TGTACCAGCAGCTCGGGACTGTTCCAAGAGACCCAGTACTTC	CTSSSGLFQETQYF
many	TRBV5-1	TRBJ1-5	TRBD1	TGCGCCAGCAGTTCGCAGGGGGCCCGGAATAGCAATCAGCCCCAGCATTTT	CASSSQGARNSNQPQHF
-	TRBV11-3	TRBJ2-3	-	TGTACCAGCGGCCACCAACAGTGGCCCATAGATACGCAGTATTTT	CTSGHQQWPIDTQYF
-	TRBV11-3	TRBJ2-1	-	TGTACCAGCAGCTTAGCAGCGAGGGGCCCCTATGAGCAGTTCTTC	CTSSLAARGPYEQFF
many	TRBV5-8	TRBJ1-5	-	TGTGCCAGCAGCTTGTGGGACACTAATCAGCCCCAGCATTTT	CASSLWDTNQPQHF
-	TRBV6-2/TRBV6-3	TRBJ2-1	TRBD2	TGTAGCAGCAGCACCCCGATAATAGCGGGGGATAATGAGCAGTCCTTC	CSSSTPIIAGDNEQSF
-	TRBV6-6	TRBJ1-1	-	TGTGCCGGCAGTTCCGGCGGGGGGGCGAGCTCTGAAGCTTTCTTT	CAGSSGGGASSEAFF
many	TRBV5-4	TRBJ2-2	-	TGTGCCAGCAGCATTCAATCCGGGGAGCTGTTTTTT	CASSIQSGELFF
-	TRBV6-1	TRBJ2-7	TRBD2	TGTGCCTGCAGGGAACTTGGACTAGCGGGCTCCTACGAGCAATACTTC	CACRELGLAGSYEQYF
-	TRBV10-3	TRBJ2-3	-	TGTGCCATCGGTGTCACTAGCTTTGATACGCAGTATTTT	CAIGVTSFDTQYF
once	TRBV20-1	TRBJ2-3	-	TGCAGTTCCACCCTAGCAGATACGCAGTATTTT	CSSTLADTQYF
-	TRBV29-1	TRBJ1-2	-	TGCAGCGTTGATTGGCTTGTTAATGGCTACACCTTC	CSVDWLVNGYTF
-	TRBV6-5	TRBJ2-7	TRBD1	TGTGCCAGAATCGGACAGGGTAGAGACGAGCAGTACTTC	CARIGQGRDEQYF
-	TRBV10-3	TRBJ2-7	TRBD1	TGTGCCATCAGTGAAAGGACAGGGGGTCGGTACGAGCAGTACTTC	CAISERTGGRYEQYF
-	TRBV29-1	TRBJ2-1	-	TGCAGCGTTGAAGTTCTCGACTCCTACAATGAGCAGTTCTTC	CSVEVLDSYNEQFF
-	TRBV6-5	TRBJ2-6	TRBD1	TGTACCAGCAGTTATTACGACAGGGGACCGACCTCTGGGGCCAACGTCCTGACTTTC	CTSSYYDRGPTSGANVLTF
many	TRBV5-5	TRBJ2-3	TRBD2	TGTGCCAGCAGCTTGGGAGGGACTAGCGGAGGGGCAGATACGCAGTATTTT	CASSLGGTSGGADTQYF
-	TRBV4-2	TRBJ2-7	-	TGTGCCAGCGGCCAAGGTCGGGGCCGCGAGCAGTACTTC	CASGQGRGREQYF
many	TRBV6-2/TRBV6-3	TRBJ2-6	-	TGTGCCAGCAGTTCCCAAGGGAGGCCCGGGGCCAACGTCCTGACTTTC	CASSSQGRPGANVLTF
-	TRBV5-1	TRBJ1-1	-	TGCGCCAGCAGCTTGGATGGCCCAGGGAGGAACACTGAAGCTTTCTTT	CASSLDGPGRNTEAFF
-	TRBV5-4	TRBJ2-2	-	TGTGCCAGCAGCTTGATCAGGGTAAACACCGGGGAGCTGTTTTTC	CASSLIRVNTGELFF
-	TRBV11-1	TRBJ2-2	-	TGTGCCAGTAACAGCAACACCGGGGAACTGTTTTTT	CASNSNTGELFF
many	TRBV14	TRBJ2-3	-	TGTGCCAGCAGCCAAGGAGCTACGCTAGTCACAGATACGCAGTATTTT	CASSQGATLVTDTQYF
few	TRBV10-1	TRBJ2-7	TRBD1	TGCGCCAGCAGTGAAACAGGGGGATACGAGCAGTACTTC	CASSETGGYEQYF
-	TRBV4-1	TRBJ1-1	-	TGCTCCATTAGCCATGGGACTGAAGCTTTCTTT	CSISHGTEAFF
-	TRBV25-1	TRBJ2-3	-	TGTGCCAGCAGTGAATATAATGACACAGATAAGCAGTATTTT	CASSEYNDTDKQYF
once	TRBV11-3	TRBJ2-4	-	TGTGCCAGCATCCGAGGGCCGGGCAAGAACATTCAGTACTTC	CASIRGPGKNIQYF
-	TRBV29-1	TRBJ2-1	TRBD1	TGCAGCGCTAAGGACAGGGTAAAGAATGATCAGTTCTTC	CSAKDRVKNDQFF
many	TRBV10-3	TRBJ1-5	TRBD1	TGTGCCACCACCGACAGGGAGGGTCAGCCCCAGCATTTT	CATTDREGQPQHF
-	TRBV5-4	TRBJ2-1	TRBD1	TGTGCCAGCAGCCTGACAGGGAGTGAGCAGATATTC	CASSLTGSEQIF
many	TRBV5-4	TRBJ2-1	-	TGTGCCAGCAGCCCCAACAGGGTAGAGCAGTTCTTC	CASSPNRVEQFF
many	TRBV12-3/TRBV12-4	TRBJ1-1	-	TGTGCCAGCACCAAACAGGGAGGCACTGAAGCTTTCTTT	CASTKQGGTEAFF
-	TRBV5-1	TRBJ2-1	TRBD2	TGCGCCAGCGGAAGCGGGGTGGGGGTTAATGAGCAGTTCTTC	CASGSGVGVNEQFF
few	TRBV20-1	TRBJ1-3	-	TGCAGTGCTATGGGACCCCTCTCTGGAAACACCATATATTTT	CSAMGPLSGNTIYF
many	TRBV6-2/TRBV6-3	TRBJ2-3	-	TGTGCCAGCAGGCCAGGACACCTATCCACAGATACGCAGTATTTT	CASRPGHLSTDTQYF
-	TRBV4-1	TRBJ1-1	-	TGCGCCGGCAGCCGAGACCACATCGATCGGAACACTGAAGCTTTCTTT	CAGSRDHIDRNTEAFF